These 24 T cell receptor beta chains were sequenced from one sample in a study of T cell repertoires in cytomegalovirus infection. These TCRs are of unknown antigen specificity. Via MiXCR, TCRdb re-called the reads, giving one row per CDR3 protein. The sample includes some 900,000 distinct CDR3 sequences, about 30% of them seen just once. The specimen comprised cultured CD8+ T cells from PBMCs, sampled from culture after CMV antigen stimulation. These receptors were obtained from a human donor in good health (CMV status not recorded). Some clones in this sample may be carry-over from other donors' samples.

The V gene is TRBV6-1, the J gene TRBJ2-7; tentative D call: TRBD1 (6 bases). Germline values: CDR1 MNHNS, CDR2 SASEGT. Deletions cut 8 bases from V and 0 bases from J, with 11 bases between. The CDR3 is 13 residues long. CDR3 DNA sequence: TGTGCCAGCGGTACAGGGTACTCCTACGAGCAGTACTTC. Encoded protein: CASGTGYSYEQYF.

The chain recombines TRBV7-6 with TRBJ2-5, with D unresolved. The CDR3 consists of 14 residues. CDR1 SGHVS and CDR2 FNYEAQ come from the germline V gene. V lost 4 bases, J lost 0 bases, and 9 bases lay in between. The CDR3 reads CASSSDLNQETQYF. CDR3 DNA: TGTGCCAGCAGCTCAGACCTAAACCAAGAGACCCAGTACTTC.

The chain uses TRBV3-1 and TRBJ1-1; no reliable D call. Germline lookup yields CDR1 LGHDT and CDR2 YNNKEL (reference sequence). The CDR3 extends over 13 amino acids. V was shortened by 1 base and J by 1 base, with 4 bases between the two germline ends. CDR3 nucleotides: TGTGCCAGCAGCCAAGGGAAGAACACTGAAGCTTTCTTT. Amino acids: CASSQGKNTEAFF.

The CDR3 DNA reads as TGTGCCAGCAGTTATCGGGACAGTTGGCCAGATACGCAGTATTTT. Its protein is CASSYRDSWPDTQYF. This chain connects TRBV2 to TRBJ2-3; 7 nucleotides line up with TRBD1. Per the germline V gene, CDR1 is SNHLY and CDR2 is FYNNEI. The trim removed 5 bases at V and 4 bases at J, leaving 9 bases unmatched. The CDR3 is made up of 15 amino acids. Variable domain in full (rest from reference TRBV2 and TRBJ2-3): EPEVTQTPSHQVTQMGQEVILRCVPISNHLYFYWYRQILGQKVEFLVSFYNNEISEKSEIFDDQFSVERPDGSNFTLKIRSTKLEDSAMYFCASSYRDSWPDTQYFGPGTRLTVL.

This clonotype has more than one count but fewer than ten. V usage is TRBV12-3 or TRBV12-4 and J usage is TRBJ1-2; unclear D gene. V was pared by 5 bases and J by 3 bases, with 13 bases between. The CDR3 runs 14 residues. Here the CDR3 DNA reads TGTGCCAGCAGTGAAGACCCTGGCGACTATGGCTACACCTTC. As protein: CASSEDPGDYGYTF.

V usage is TRBV12-3 or TRBV12-4 and J usage is TRBJ2-7; D uncertain. V was trimmed by 5 bases and J by 3 bases, leaving 8 bases between them. The CDR3 loop spans 12 amino acids. The CDR3 DNA reads as TGTGCCAGCAGTCCCGGTAACTACGAGCAGTACTTC. Translation: CASSPGNYEQYF.

V gene TRBV9 combines with J gene TRBJ2-3; 9 bases agree with TRBD2. CDR3 length equals 16 residues. The junction had 11 bases not matched to a gene; V was cut back by 3 bases and J by 6 bases. The germline gives CDR1 SGDLS, CDR2 YYNGEE. This chain's CDR3 is CASSAQPGLAVDTQYF. As DNA, the CDR3 is TGTGCCAGCAGCGCCCAACCGGGACTAGCCGTCGATACGCAGTATTTT. The full variable domain, its missing parts supplied by reference TRBV9 and TRBJ2-3, is DSGVTQTPKHLITATGQRVTLRCSPRSGDLSVYWYQQSLDQGLQFLIQYYNGEERAKGNILERFSAQQFPDLHSELNLSSLELGDSALYFCASSAQPGLAVDTQYFGPGTRLTVL.

This rearrangement joins TRBV4-1 to TRBJ1-1, with a tentative D call TRBD1 (5 bases). This CDR3 has 15 amino acids. V lost 4 bases and J lost 1, with 13 bases in between. Germline CDR1 reads MGHRA; CDR2 reads YSYEKL. CDR3 nucleotides: TGCGCCAGCAGCCCAGGACACTTCCCGAACACTGAAGCTTTCTTT. It yields the protein CASSPGHFPNTEAFF.

CDR3 amino acids: CASRDSPPYNEQFF. The CDR3 DNA is TGTGCCAGTAGGGACAGTCCCCCCTACAATGAGCAGTTCTTC. The chain couples TRBV19 to TRBJ2-1; weak D call: TRBD1 (6 bases). CDR1 and CDR2 (germline): LNHDA, SQIVND (reference sequence). Trimming took off 6 bases at V and 2 bases at J, with 11 bases between the two ends. The CDR3 has 14 residues.

This chain links TRBV19 with TRBJ2-5; no clear D gene. Germline assignment: CDR1 LNHDA and CDR2 SQIVND (reference sequence). This CDR3 is built from 14 residues. V dropped 1 base and J dropped 4 bases, with 10 bases sitting between them. Written as DNA, the CDR3 is TGTGCCAGTAGTATAGGGGTCATCGGAGAGACCCAGTACTTC. Translating gives CASSIGVIGETQYF. The variable domain in full, completed from reference TRBV19 and TRBJ2-5, reads DGGITQSPKYLFRKEGQNVTLSCEQNLNHDAMYWYRQDPGQGLRLIYYSQIVNDFQKGDIAEGYSVSREKKESFPLTVTSAQKNPTAFYLCASSIGVIGETQYFGPGTRLLVL.

The rearrangement joins TRBV12-3 or TRBV12-4 to TRBJ2-7; the D is unclear. V gave up 9 bases and J gave up 1 base, with 10 bases separating them. CDR3 length: 12 amino acids. The CDR3 DNA reads as TGTGCCAGTGGACCGGTGTCCTACGAGCAGTACTTC. Protein product: CASGPVSYEQYF.

This clonotype was found a few times. The chain recombines TRBV7-6 with TRBJ2-1; no firm D call. This CDR3 region has 12 residues. Per germline, CDR1 SGHVS and CDR2 FNYEAQ. V was trimmed by 3 bases and J by 10 bases, leaving 10 bases between them. The CDR3 nucleotides are TGTGCCAGCAGCTTTGGAGATGGGGAGCAGTTCTTC. Its translation is CASSFGDGEQFF.

CDR3 protein: CARSLVGGRTDTQYF. The CDR3, as DNA: TGTGCCAGAAGCTTGGTTGGCGGACGAACAGATACGCAGTATTTT. The chain has TRBV5-3 and TRBJ2-3; D is unresolved. TRBV5-3 is marked as an open reading frame, function uncertain. The V gene lost 0 bases and the J gene lost 3 bases, with 11 bases spanning the gap. CDR3 length: 15 residues.

This clonotype was detected ten times or more. The chain has TRBV6-2 or TRBV6-3 and TRBJ2-7, with 7 bases matching TRBD1. The CDR3 has 19 residues. V shed 5 bases and J 1 base; nucleotides not matched to a gene: 20. Germline lookup yields CDR1 MNHEY and CDR2 SVGEGT. CDR3 in amino acids: CASSTRSQMRTGPSYEQYV. The CDR3 DNA reads TGTGCCAGCAGTACGAGGTCTCAGATGCGGACAGGCCCATCCTACGAGCAGTACGTC.

As regards this clonotype: The junction shows a germline mismatch at one end, possibly a read error. The chain employs TRBV6-5 and TRBJ1-5; D may be TRBD1 (5 bases). Per germline, CDR1 MNHEY and CDR2 SVGAGI. The CDR3 loop spans 15 amino acids. This CDR3 reads CANSYGDPGTQPQHF. The CDR3 DNA follows: TGTGCCAACAGTTACGGTGACCCAGGGACCCAGCCCCAGCATTTT.

This clonotype has a handful of counts. The chain employs TRBV6-2 or TRBV6-3 and TRBJ2-3, with D tentatively TRBD1 or TRBD2 (5 bases each). Germline CDR1 and CDR2: MNHEY and SVGEGT. Trimming cost V 8 bases and J 4 bases, with 7 bases left between them. The CDR3 is made up of 11 amino acids. CDR3 sequence: CASLGADTQYF. DNA of the CDR3: TGTGCCAGCCTGGGGGCAGATACGCAGTATTTT.

This clonotype turned up a few times. At one end, the junction sequence differs from germline, possibly due to a read error. The CDR3 DNA reads as TGTGCCAGCAGTTTTACAGGGGAAACGTCGGGCTTT. Its translation is CASSFTGETSGF. The chain uses TRBV12-3 or TRBV12-4 and TRBJ1-1, with TRBD1 matching 7 bases. The CDR3 loop spans 12 amino acids.

This clonotype has only a few counts. The genes are TRBV6-1 and TRBJ2-3; the D gene is possibly TRBD2 (5 bases). V gave up 1 base and J gave up 2 bases, with 13 bases separating them. The germline V gene encodes CDR1 MNHNS and CDR2 SASEGT. The CDR3 contains 16 residues. The CDR3 DNA reads TGTGCCAGCAGTGAAGAGAGCGGTAACCCCACAGATACGCAGTATTTT. This encodes CASSEESGNPTDTQYF.

Regarding this clonotype: One end of the junction varies from germline; a read error may be responsible. The chain uses TRBV13 and TRBJ2-2, with D tentatively TRBD1 or TRBD2 (5 bases each). The CDR3 totals 16 residues. Germline lookup yields CDR1 PRHDT and CDR2 FYEKMQ (reference sequence). This CDR3 is CASSPLGARTTGEQFF. CDR3 nucleotide sequence: TGTGCCAGCAGCCCCCTAGGGGCCAGAACAACCGGGGAGCAGTTTTTT.

This clonotype was counted many times. The chain uses TRBV7-2 and TRBJ1-5; 8 nucleotides agree with TRBD1. Germline CDR1 is SGHTA and CDR2 is FQGNSA. V shed 5 bases, J shed 5 bases, and the junction held 8 bases outside the gene matches. This CDR3 region has 15 residues. The CDR3 DNA reads as TGTGCCAGCAGCCTGACCGGACAGGGTCATCAGCCCCAGCATTTT. It specifies CASSLTGQGHQPQHF. The full variable domain, with the rest looked up from reference TRBV7-2 and TRBJ1-5, is GAGVSQSPSNKVTEKGKDVELRCDPISGHTALYWYRQSLGQGLEFLIYFQGNSAPDKSGLPSDRFSAERTGGSVSTLTIQRTQQEDSAVYLCASSLTGQGHQPQHFGDGTRLSIL.

In this sample, this clonotype turned up many times. The chain combines TRBV7-2 with TRBJ1-1; weak D call: TRBD1 (6 bases). Germline CDR1 reads SGHTA; CDR2 reads FQGNSA. CDR3 length equals 15 residues. Trimming took 5 bases from V and 0 from J, leaving 13 bases between them. The CDR3 sequence: CASSPGWTVNTEAFF. DNA of the CDR3: TGTGCCAGCAGCCCCGGATGGACAGTGAACACTGAAGCTTTCTTT.

This clonotype is a singleton in its sample. Since a much larger clone is just one base distant, this may be a read error. This rearrangement joins TRBV12-3 or TRBV12-4 to TRBJ1-3, with TRBD1 as a possible D gene (6 bases). The CDR3 is 15 residues long. The CDR3 nucleotides are TGTTCCAGCAGCCCGGACAGTTACTCTGGAAACACCATATATTTT. This encodes CSSSPDSYSGNTIYF.

In its sample, this clonotype was seen many times. The chain links TRBV12-3 or TRBV12-4 to TRBJ2-1; D remains ambiguous. Between the trimmed V and J ends, which lost 6 bases and 6 bases, there was a span of 9 bases. This CDR3 is 12 amino acids long. For the CDR3, the DNA is TGTGCCAGCAGCCCGCAGTTCAATGAGCAGTTCTTC. Its protein is CASSPQFNEQFF.

This rearrangement joins TRBV20-1 to TRBJ2-1, with 12 bases aligning to TRBD1. V was clipped by 6 bases and J by 7 bases; unmatched bases: 7. Germline CDR1 DFQATT, CDR2 SNEGSKA (reference sequence). This CDR3 contains 14 residues. The CDR3 nucleotides are TGCAGTGCCTGGGACAGGGGGCAAGAGAATGAGCAGTTCTTC. It encodes CSAWDRGQENEQFF.